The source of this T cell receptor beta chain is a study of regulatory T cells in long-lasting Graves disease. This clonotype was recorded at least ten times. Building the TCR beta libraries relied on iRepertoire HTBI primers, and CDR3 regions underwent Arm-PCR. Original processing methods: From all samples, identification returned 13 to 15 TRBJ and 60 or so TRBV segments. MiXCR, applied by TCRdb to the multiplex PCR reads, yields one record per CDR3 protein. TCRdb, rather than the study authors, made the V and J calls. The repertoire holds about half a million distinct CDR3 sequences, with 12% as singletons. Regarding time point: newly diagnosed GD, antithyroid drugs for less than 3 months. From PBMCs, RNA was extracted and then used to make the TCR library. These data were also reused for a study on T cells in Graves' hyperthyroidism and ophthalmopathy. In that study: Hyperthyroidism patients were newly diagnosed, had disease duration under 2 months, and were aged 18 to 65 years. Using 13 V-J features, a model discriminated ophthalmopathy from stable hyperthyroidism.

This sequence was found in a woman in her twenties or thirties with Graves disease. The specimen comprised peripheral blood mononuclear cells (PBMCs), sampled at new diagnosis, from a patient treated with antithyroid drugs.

The chain's CDR3 is CASSGSWWVGTGELFF. CDR3 in DNA: TGTGCCAGCAGTGGGAGTTGGTGGGTAGGCACCGGGGAGCTGTTTTTT. The chain combines TRBV28 with TRBJ2-2; D may be TRBD2 (5 bases). V was pared by 5 bases and J by 4 bases, with 17 bases between. Germline-derived CDR1 and CDR2 are MDHEN and SYDVKM. The CDR3 totals 16 residues.